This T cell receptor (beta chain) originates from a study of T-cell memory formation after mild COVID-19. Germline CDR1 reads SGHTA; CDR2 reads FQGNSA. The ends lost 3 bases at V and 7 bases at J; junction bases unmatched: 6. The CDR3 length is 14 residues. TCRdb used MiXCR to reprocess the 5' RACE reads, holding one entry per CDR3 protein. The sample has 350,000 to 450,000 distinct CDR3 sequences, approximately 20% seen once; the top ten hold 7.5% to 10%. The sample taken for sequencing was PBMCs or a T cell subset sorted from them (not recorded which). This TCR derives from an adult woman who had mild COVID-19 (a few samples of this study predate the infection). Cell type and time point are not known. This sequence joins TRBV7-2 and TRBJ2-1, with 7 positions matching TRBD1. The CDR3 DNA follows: TGTGCCAGCAGCTTGATAGGGGGCAGGAATGAGCAGTTCTTC. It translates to CASSLIGGRNEQFF.